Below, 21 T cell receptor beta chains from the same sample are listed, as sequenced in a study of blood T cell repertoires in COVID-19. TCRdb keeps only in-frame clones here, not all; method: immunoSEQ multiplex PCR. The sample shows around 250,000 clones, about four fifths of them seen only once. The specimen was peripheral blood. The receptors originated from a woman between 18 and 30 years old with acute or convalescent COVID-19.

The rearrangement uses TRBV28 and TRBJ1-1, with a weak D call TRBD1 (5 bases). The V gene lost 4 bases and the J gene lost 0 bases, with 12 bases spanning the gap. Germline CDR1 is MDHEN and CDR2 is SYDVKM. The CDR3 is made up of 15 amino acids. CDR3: CASSSPSRVNTEAFF. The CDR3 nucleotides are TGTGCCAGCAGTTCACCATCCAGGGTGAACACTGAAGCTTTCTTT.

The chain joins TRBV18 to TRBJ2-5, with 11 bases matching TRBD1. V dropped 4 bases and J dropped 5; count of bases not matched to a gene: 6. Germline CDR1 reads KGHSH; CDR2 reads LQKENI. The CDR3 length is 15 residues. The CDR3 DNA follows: TGTGCCAGCTCACTTAGGACAGGGGGCTTGGAGACCCAGTACTTC. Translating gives CASSLRTGGLETQYF.

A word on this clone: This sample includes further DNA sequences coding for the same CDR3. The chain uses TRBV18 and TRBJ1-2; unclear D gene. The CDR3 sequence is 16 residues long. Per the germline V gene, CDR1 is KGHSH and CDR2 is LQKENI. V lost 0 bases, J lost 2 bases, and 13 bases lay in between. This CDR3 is CASSPPRQTPNYGYTF. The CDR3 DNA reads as TGTGCCAGCTCACCACCGAGGCAGACTCCCAACTATGGCTACACCTTC.

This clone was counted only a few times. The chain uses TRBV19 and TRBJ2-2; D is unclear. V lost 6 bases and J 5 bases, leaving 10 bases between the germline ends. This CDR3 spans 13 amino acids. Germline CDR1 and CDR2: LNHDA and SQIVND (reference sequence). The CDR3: CASRRPLTGELFF. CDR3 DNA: TGTGCCAGTAGGCGCCCTTTGACCGGGGAGCTGTTTTTT.

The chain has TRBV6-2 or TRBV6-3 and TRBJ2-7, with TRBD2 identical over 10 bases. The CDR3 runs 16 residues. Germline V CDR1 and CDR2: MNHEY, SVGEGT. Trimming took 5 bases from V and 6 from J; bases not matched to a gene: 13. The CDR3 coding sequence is TGTGCCAGCAGTCCACCCCTAGCGGGAGTTTCTATCGAGCAGTACTTC. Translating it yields CASSPPLAGVSIEQYF.

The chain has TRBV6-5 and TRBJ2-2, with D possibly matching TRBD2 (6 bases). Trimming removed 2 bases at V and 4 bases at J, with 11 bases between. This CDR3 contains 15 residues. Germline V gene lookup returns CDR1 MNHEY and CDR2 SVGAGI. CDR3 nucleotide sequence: TGTGCCAGCAGTTACACACTAGCTGCCACCGGGGAGCTGTTTTTT. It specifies CASSYTLAATGELFF.

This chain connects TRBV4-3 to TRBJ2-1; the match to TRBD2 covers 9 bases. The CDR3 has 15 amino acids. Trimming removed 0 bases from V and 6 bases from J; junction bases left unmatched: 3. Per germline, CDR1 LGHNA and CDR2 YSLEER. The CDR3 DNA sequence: TGCGCCAGCAGCCAAGAGGGACTAGCTATCAATGAGCAGTTCTTC. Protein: CASSQEGLAINEQFF.

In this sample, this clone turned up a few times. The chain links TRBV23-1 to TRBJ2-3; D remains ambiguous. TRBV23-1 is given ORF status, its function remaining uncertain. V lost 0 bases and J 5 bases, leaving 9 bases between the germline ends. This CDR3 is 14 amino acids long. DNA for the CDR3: TGCGCCAGCAGTCAATCCCTCCTAGGAGATACGCAGTATTTT. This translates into CASSQSLLGDTQYF.

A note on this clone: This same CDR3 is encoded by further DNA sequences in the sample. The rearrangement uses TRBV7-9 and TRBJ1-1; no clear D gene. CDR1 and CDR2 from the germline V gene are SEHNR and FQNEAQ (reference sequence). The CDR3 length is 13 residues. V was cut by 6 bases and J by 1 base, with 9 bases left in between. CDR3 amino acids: CASSPQKNTEAFF. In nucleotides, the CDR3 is TGTGCCAGCAGTCCTCAGAAGAACACTGAAGCTTTCTTT.

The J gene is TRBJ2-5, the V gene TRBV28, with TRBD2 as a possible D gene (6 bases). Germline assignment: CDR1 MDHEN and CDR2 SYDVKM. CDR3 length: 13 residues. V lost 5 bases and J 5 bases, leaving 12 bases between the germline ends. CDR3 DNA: TGTGCCAGCAGTGCCGGGACTCTCGAGACCCAGTACTTC. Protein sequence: CASSAGTLETQYF.

This CDR3 reads CASRQLALSTDTQYF. The DNA of the CDR3 is TGTGCCAGCAGACAACTAGCGCTGAGCACAGATACGCAGTATTTT. V usage is TRBV7-9 and J usage is TRBJ2-3; 7 nucleotides line up with TRBD2. The CDR3 totals 15 residues. Germline values: CDR1 SEHNR, CDR2 FQNEAQ (reference sequence). J gave up 0 bases and V 6 bases, and 6 bases lay outside the gene matches.

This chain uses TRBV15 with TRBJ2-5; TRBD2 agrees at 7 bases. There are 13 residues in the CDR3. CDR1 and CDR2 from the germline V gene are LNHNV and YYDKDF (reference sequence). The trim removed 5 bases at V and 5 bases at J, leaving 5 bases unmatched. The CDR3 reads CATSPAGAETQYF. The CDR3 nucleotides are TGTGCCACCAGCCCGGCGGGAGCGGAGACCCAGTACTTC.

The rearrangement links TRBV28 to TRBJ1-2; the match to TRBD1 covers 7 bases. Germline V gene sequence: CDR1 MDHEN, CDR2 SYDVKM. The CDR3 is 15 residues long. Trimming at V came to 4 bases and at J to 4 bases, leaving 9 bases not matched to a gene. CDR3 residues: CASSSGTAFIYGYTF. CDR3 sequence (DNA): TGTGCCAGCAGTTCGGGGACAGCTTTCATCTATGGCTACACCTTC.

The CDR3 reads CASSLGAGGPGDTQYF. As DNA, the CDR3 is TGTGCCAGCAGCTTGGGGGCGGGAGGGCCAGGAGATACGCAGTATTTT. This chain uses TRBV5-4 with TRBJ2-3, with TRBD2 matching over 9 bases. CDR3 length: 16 amino acids. V was pared by 0 bases and J by 5 bases, with 7 bases of the junction left unmatched. CDR1 is SGHNT, CDR2 YYREEE, per germline (reference sequence).

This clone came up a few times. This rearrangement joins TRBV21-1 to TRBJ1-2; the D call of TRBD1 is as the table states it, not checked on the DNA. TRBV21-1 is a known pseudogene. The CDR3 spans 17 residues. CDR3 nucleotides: TGTGCCAGCAGCAATCCCGAGACAGGGGCTACTAACTATGGCTACACCTTC. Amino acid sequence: CASSNPETGATNYGYTF.

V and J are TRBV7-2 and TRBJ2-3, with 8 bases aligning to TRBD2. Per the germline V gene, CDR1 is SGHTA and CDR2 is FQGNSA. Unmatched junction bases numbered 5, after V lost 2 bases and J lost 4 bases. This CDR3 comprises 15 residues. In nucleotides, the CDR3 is TGTGCCAGCAGCTTACCCCAACTAGCGGCAGATACGCAGTATTTT. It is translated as CASSLPQLAADTQYF.

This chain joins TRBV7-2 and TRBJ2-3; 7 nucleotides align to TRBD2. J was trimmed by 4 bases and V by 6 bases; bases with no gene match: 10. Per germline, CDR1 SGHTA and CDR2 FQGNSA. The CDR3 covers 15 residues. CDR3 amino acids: CASSNQGLGSDTQYF. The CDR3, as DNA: TGTGCCAGCAGTAATCAAGGACTAGGCTCAGATACGCAGTATTTT.

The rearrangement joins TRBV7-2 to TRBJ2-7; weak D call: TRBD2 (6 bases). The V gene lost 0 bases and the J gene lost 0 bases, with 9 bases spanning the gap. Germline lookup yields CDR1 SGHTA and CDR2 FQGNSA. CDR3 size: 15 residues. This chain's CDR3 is CASSLASGVSYEQYF. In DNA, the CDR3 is TGTGCCAGCAGCTTAGCCTCGGGAGTCTCCTACGAGCAGTACTTC. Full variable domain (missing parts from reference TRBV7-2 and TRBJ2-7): GAGVSQSPSNKVTEKGKDVELRCDPISGHTALYWYRQSLGQGLEFLIYFQGNSAPDKSGLPSDRFSAERTGGSVSTLTIQRTQQEDSAVYLCASSLASGVSYEQYFGPGTRLTVT.

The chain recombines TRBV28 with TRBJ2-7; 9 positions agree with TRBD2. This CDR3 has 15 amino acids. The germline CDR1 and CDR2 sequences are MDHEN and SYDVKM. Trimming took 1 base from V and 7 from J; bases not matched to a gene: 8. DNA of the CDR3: TGTGCCAGCAGTTTATTAGGTAGCGGGAGAGATGAGCAGTACTTC. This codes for CASSLLGSGRDEQYF.

CDR3 bases: TGTGCCAGCAGTGGGCTGGCGGGAGAGGAGACCCAGTACTTC. Translating it yields CASSGLAGEETQYF. The chain recombines TRBV2 with TRBJ2-5; 7 nucleotides agree with TRBD2. V lost 4 bases, J lost 5 bases, and 7 bases stayed unmatched. CDR3 length equals 14 residues. Per germline, CDR1 SNHLY and CDR2 FYNNEI. Full variable domain (remainder filled in from reference TRBV2 and TRBJ2-5): EPEVTQTPSHQVTQMGQEVILRCVPISNHLYFYWYRQILGQKVEFLVSFYNNEISEKSEIFDDQFSVERPDGSNFTLKIRSTKLEDSAMYFCASSGLAGEETQYFGPGTRLLVL.

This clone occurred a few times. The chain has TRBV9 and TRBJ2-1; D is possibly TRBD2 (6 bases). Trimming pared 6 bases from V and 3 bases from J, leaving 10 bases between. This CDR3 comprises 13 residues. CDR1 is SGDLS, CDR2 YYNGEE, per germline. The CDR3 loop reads CASTPGLYNEQFF. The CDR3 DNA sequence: TGTGCCAGCACCCCGGGACTCTACAATGAGCAGTTCTTC. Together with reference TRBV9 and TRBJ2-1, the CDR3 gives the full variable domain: DSGVTQTPKHLITATGQRVTLRCSPRSGDLSVYWYQQSLDQGLQFLIQYYNGEERAKGNILERFSAQQFPDLHSELNLSSLELGDSALYFCASTPGLYNEQFFGPGTRLTVL.